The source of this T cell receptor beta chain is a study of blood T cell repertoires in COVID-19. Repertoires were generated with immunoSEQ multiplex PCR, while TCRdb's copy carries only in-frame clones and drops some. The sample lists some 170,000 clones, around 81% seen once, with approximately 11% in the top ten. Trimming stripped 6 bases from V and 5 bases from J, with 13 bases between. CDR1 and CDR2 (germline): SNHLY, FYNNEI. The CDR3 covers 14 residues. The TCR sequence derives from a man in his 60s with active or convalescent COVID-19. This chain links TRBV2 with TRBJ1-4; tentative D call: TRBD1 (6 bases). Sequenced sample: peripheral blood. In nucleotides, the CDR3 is TGTGCCAGCAGACAGGGTCCAGCGAATGAAAAACTGTTTTTT. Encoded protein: CASRQGPANEKLFF.